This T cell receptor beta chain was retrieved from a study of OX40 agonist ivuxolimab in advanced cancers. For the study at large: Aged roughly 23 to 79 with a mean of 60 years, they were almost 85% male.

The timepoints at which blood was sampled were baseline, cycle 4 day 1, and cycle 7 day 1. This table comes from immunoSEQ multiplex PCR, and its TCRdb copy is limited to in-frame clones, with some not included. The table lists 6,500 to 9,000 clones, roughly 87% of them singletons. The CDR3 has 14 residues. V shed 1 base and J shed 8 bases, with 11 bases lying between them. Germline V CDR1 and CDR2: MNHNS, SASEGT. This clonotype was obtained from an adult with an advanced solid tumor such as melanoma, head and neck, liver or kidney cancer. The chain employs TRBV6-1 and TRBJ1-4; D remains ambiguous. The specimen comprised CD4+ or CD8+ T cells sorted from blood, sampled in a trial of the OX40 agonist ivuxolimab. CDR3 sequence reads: CASSEGEGGEKLFF. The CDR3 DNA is TGTGCCAGCAGTGAAGGGGAGGGCGGAGAAAAACTGTTTTTT.